The entry below gives a single TCR beta chain sequence along with its context. The junction had 3 bases not matched to a gene; V was cut back by 4 bases and J by 10 bases. Germline CDR1 is SQVTM and CDR2 is ANQGSEA. This CDR3 has 10 amino acids. Use of 60 Vbeta and 13 Jbeta primers characterized the PCR. The data were produced by immunoSEQ multiplex PCR, yet TCRdb's version contains in-frame clones alone and is incomplete. The sample shows over 35,000 clones, and more than 1.5% sits with its ten largest clones. This entry is derived from a study of cytomegalovirus exposure and HLA in healthy donors. The receptor comes from a woman aged 25 to 39 in good health and CMV-seronegative. The sample was PBMCs. The V call is TRBV29-1, the J call TRBJ1-1, with 7 bases that match TRBD1. The CDR3 here is CSVGDRGAFF. As DNA, the CDR3 is TGCAGCGTTGGGGACAGAGGAGCTTTCTTT.